The T cell receptor (beta chain) under discussion was sequenced for a study of T cell changes during pregnancy in multiple sclerosis. The ends were cut back, 4 bases at V and 4 bases at J, with 4 bases in the middle. This CDR3 has 12 amino acids. In germline, CDR1 is KGHSH, CDR2 LQKENI. TCRdb's copy holds only in-frame clones and misses some; the assay was immunoSEQ multiplex PCR. The sample contains roughly 42,000 clones, roughly 87% of which appear only once. This chain links TRBV18 with TRBJ2-2; D gene ambiguous. The source of this sequence is a female donor with multiple sclerosis, enrolled in a pregnancy study. Source: CD4+ T cells from peripheral blood mononuclear cells, taken in the first trimester of pregnancy. CDR3 residues: CASSLFTGELFF. The CDR3 bases are TGTGCCAGCTCACTCTTCACCGGGGAGCTGTTTTTT.